The T cell receptor beta chain under discussion was sequenced for a study of post-analysis software for immune sequencing data. Across the whole study: Secondary progressive, relapsing-remitting and progressive-relapsing multiple sclerosis were among the included disease courses. Study-wide results and limits: Patients used five TRBV segments, including TRBV5-6, TRBV5-1 and TRBV20-1, more often than controls. Strong same-batch co-clustering of samples appeared with F measure clustering. When compared against controls, multiple sclerosis patients showed significantly lower normalized Chao1 diversity.

This clonotype has more than one count but fewer than ten. The target antigen is unknown. Unique-molecular-identifier-tagged TCR beta cDNA libraries were used. TCRdb reprocessed the PCR reads with MiXCR, giving one entry per CDR3 protein. This table holds roughly 870,000 distinct CDR3 sequences, approximately 50% found once. Trimming at V came to 10 bases and at J to 0 bases, leaving 11 bases not matched to a gene. Germline V lookup: CDR1 MNHNS, CDR2 SASEGT. The CDR3 is 15 residues long. The TCR comes from a girl between 10 and 17 years old with multiple sclerosis. Material for sequencing was blood. The chain is built from TRBV6-1 and TRBJ2-7; 8 positions match TRBD2. The CDR3 DNA reads as TGTGCCACCACGAATAGCGGGGATATCTCCTACGAGCAGTACTTC. It translates to CATTNSGDISYEQYF.